This T cell receptor (beta chain) was documented in a study of blood T cell repertoires in COVID-19. Overall study context: Acute and convalescent COVID-19 samples came from the United States, Italy and Spain. Sources were T cells, B-cell-depleted T cells, or PBMCs; the material itself was cDNA or gDNA.

This clone appeared a single time. The V segment lost 4 bases and the J segment 3 bases; nucleotides outside the gene matches: 9. Germline V gene data show CDR1 as SGHDT and CDR2 as YYEEEE. This CDR3 spans 18 amino acids. Clones were read by immunoSEQ multiplex PCR, and TCRdb kept only the in-frame ones, dropping some. Of around 40,000 clones in the sample, around 96% were seen once. The sequencing input was peripheral blood. This TCR was sampled from a human donor with active COVID-19. The donor label of this sample is uncertain. The genes are TRBV5-6 and TRBJ2-1, with 14 bases identical to TRBD2. CDR3 in amino acids: CASSNGLAGGSLYNEQFF. CDR3 in DNA: TGTGCCAGCAGCAATGGACTAGCGGGGGGCTCCCTCTACAATGAGCAGTTCTTC.